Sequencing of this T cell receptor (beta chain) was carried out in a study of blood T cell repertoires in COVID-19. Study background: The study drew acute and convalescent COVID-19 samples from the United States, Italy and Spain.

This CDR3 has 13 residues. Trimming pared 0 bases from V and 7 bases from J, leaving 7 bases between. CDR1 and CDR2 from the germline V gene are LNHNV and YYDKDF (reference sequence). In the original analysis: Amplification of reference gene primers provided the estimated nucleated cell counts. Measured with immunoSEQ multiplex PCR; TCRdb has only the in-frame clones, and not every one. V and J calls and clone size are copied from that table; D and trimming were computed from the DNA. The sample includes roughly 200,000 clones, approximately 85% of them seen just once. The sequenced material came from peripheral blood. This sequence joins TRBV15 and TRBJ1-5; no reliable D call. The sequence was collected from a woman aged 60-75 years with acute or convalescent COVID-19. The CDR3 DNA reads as TGTGCCACCAGCAGAGATCGTAGCCAGCCCCAGCATTTT. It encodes CATSRDRSQPQHF.